This T cell receptor (beta chain) was found in a study of monozygotic twins with inflammatory bowel disease. Findings and caveats of the study: Treatment differences in immunosuppression may have added variability to the repertoires of patients. Diversity of TCRbeta measured by inverse Simpson was lower in IBD patients than in healthy co-twins. Especially with disease activity, IBD patients had fewer clonotypes in common with others than healthy twins did.

Per-sample cDNA came from eight separate reactions. TCRdb re-called the 5' RACE reads, yielding one record per CDR3 amino acid sequence without DNA. Recorded for this sample: around 140,000 distinct CDR3 sequences. Germline CDR1 reads DFQATT; CDR2 reads SNEGSKA (reference sequence). This CDR3 comprises 15 residues. On this clonotype itself: The antigen is undetermined.

The chain has TRBV20-1 and TRBJ2-5; TCRdb outputs TRBD1, but without DNA this stays unchecked. Material: blood. The origin of this receptor is a human donor with ulcerative colitis or Crohn's disease, or a healthy co-twin of an affected twin (not recorded which). CDR3 sequence: CSARDLGTGKETQYF.